The 11 T cell receptor beta chains below were found in one sample sequenced in a study of blood T cell repertoires in COVID-19. Data came from immunoSEQ multiplex PCR; TCRdb stores just in-frame clones and leaves some out. The table shows 190,000 or so clones, with roughly 89% occurring only once. The sequencing sample was made of peripheral blood. The receptors originated from a woman younger than 30 who had recovered from COVID-19.

CDR3 loop: CASSRSGILQETQYF. As DNA, the CDR3 is TGCGCCAGCAGCCGTAGCGGGATCCTCCAAGAGACCCAGTACTTC. The chain combines TRBV4-1 with TRBJ2-5, with TRBD2 matching 8 bases. V gave up 4 bases and J gave up 1 base; unmatched junction bases: 5. The length of the CDR3 is 15 residues. Germline CDR1 MGHRA, CDR2 YSYEKL.

There are a few counts of this clone. The gene calls are TRBV5-3 and TRBJ2-7; 7 nucleotides match TRBD1. TRBV5-3 is identified as an open reading frame with a role that is uncertain. The CDR3 is made up of 18 amino acids. Losses at the gene ends were 4 bases for V and 1 base for J; bases not matched to a gene: 17. The CDR3 DNA follows: TGTGCCAGAAGCCAGTATCAGGACAGGAGGTTTTCTTCCTACGAGCAGTACGTC. It encodes CARSQYQDRRFSSYEQYV.

The chain is built from TRBV6-5 and TRBJ2-3, with 8 nucleotides matching TRBD2. The CDR3 length is 16 residues. Germline trimming cut 4 bases from V and 2 bases from J; bases unmatched to any gene: 8. CDR1 is MNHEY and CDR2 is SVGAGI in the germline V gene. The CDR3, as DNA: TGTGCCAGCAGTTTCACGACTAGCGCATACACAGATACGCAGTATTTT. Amino acid sequence: CASSFTTSAYTDTQYF.

This chain uses TRBV2 with TRBJ1-2; 10 bases line up with TRBD1. Germline V gene data show CDR1 as SNHLY and CDR2 as FYNNEI. Trimming cost V 2 bases and J 8 bases; bases outside gene matches: 8. The CDR3 consists of 15 residues. The CDR3 nucleotides read TGTGCCAGCAGTGAACAGTGGGGGACAGGGGAAGGCTACACCTTC. Its translation: CASSEQWGTGEGYTF.

The V gene is TRBV4-2, the J gene TRBJ2-1, with 13 positions matching TRBD2. V gave up 4 bases and J gave up 4 bases; unmatched junction bases: 10. This CDR3 spans 18 amino acids. Germline loops: CDR1 LGHNA, CDR2 YNFKEQ. The CDR3, as DNA: TGTGCCAGCAGCCTCATCACCTCGACTAGCGGGGGGTACAATGAGCAGTTCTTC. As protein: CASSLITSTSGGYNEQFF.

This clone was observed a single time. This chain joins TRBV6-6 and TRBJ1-5, with 10 bases fitting TRBD1. CDR3 size: 15 residues. Losses at the gene ends were 6 bases for V and 4 bases for J; bases not matched to a gene: 6. The germline CDR1 and CDR2 sequences are MNHNY and SVGAGI (reference sequence). In DNA form, the CDR3 reads TGTGCCAGCAGATCGGGACAGGGGATTAATCAGCCCCAGCATTTT. This encodes CASRSGQGINQPQHF.

The J gene is TRBJ2-3, the V gene TRBV7-9, with D maybe TRBD2 (6 bases). This CDR3 is 13 amino acids long. V was pared by 6 bases and J by 6 bases, with 13 bases between. Germline CDR1 SEHNR, CDR2 FQNEAQ (reference sequence). CDR3 loop: CASRGGVMDTQYF. The CDR3, as DNA: TGTGCCAGCAGGGGCGGGGTAATGGATACGCAGTATTTT.

This clone was counted many times. The genes are TRBV5-6 and TRBJ2-3; 8 bases map to TRBD1. This CDR3 is 15 amino acids long. V gave up 0 bases and J gave up 6 bases; unmatched junction bases: 6. From germline, CDR1 is SGHDT and CDR2 YYEEEE. The CDR3 is CASSLVGRGPDTQYF. CDR3 nucleotides: TGTGCCAGCAGCTTGGTCGGCAGGGGGCCTGATACGCAGTATTTT.

V gene TRBV12-5 combines with J gene TRBJ2-1, with 9 bases lining up with TRBD2. CDR1 is LGHNT and CDR2 is FRNRAP in the germline V gene. The CDR3 runs 17 residues. The V and J ends lost 5 bases and 1 base, in that order; junction bases with no gene match: 9. In DNA, the CDR3 is TGTGCTAGTGGTATCTCGAGCGGGGGGCTTTCCTACAATGAGCAGTTCTTC. It translates to CASGISSGGLSYNEQFF.

This clone was seen a few times. The chain employs TRBV7-8 and TRBJ1-5; 8 bases fit TRBD1. Germline lookup yields CDR1 SGHVS and CDR2 FQNEAQ. The CDR3 runs 15 residues. V lost 3 bases to trimming and J lost 6 bases; unmatched junction nucleotides: 7. The CDR3 region is CASSFRTGLGQPQHF. In DNA, the CDR3 is TGTGCCAGCAGCTTCAGGACAGGGCTTGGTCAGCCCCAGCATTTT.

The chain carries TRBV5-4 and TRBJ1-1; 9 bases line up with TRBD1. With 0 bases clipped from V and 0 bases from J, the junction kept 9 bases outside the gene matches. The CDR3 contains 18 residues. CDR1 is SGHNT and CDR2 is YYREEE in the germline V gene (reference sequence). The CDR3 spells CASSLDYGTGRMNTEAFF. As DNA, the CDR3 is TGTGCCAGCAGCTTGGATTATGGGACAGGGCGGATGAACACTGAAGCTTTCTTT. The full variable domain, with the rest looked up from reference TRBV5-4 and TRBJ1-1, is ETGVTQSPTHLIKTRGQQVTLRCSSQSGHNTVSWYQQALGQGPQFIFQYYREEENGRGNFPPRFSGLQFPNYSSELNVNALELDDSALYLCASSLDYGTGRMNTEAFFGQGTRLTVV.